The present entry profiles one TCR beta chain with its context. Its antigen remains undetermined. No base quality information exists; no much larger clone differs at one position. CDR3 length: 15 amino acids, cysteine to phenylalanine. Only the CDR3 region is kept as DNA, spanning 45 bases read in frame from base 1. Compared with germline, V lacks 1 base and J lacks 4 bases; bases without a gene match: 4. CDR1 SQVTM and CDR2 ANQGSEA are derived from the germline V gene. For repertoire sequencing, TCR beta CDR3 regions were amplified from RNA transcripts. The first round was an RT-PCR using HTBI primers with the Qiagen OneStep RT-PCR kit, and this first round was followed by a second-round multiplex PCR, then size selection and purification. Libraries were sequenced paired-end with 100 bp reads on an Illumina HiSeq2000. From the authors' description of their analysis: SOAPnuke was used to process the reads, throwing out any read that had adapters, had uncalled bases, had a mean Phred below 15, or lacked an exact constant-primer or identifier match. High-quality paired reads were merged with COPE v1.2.5. Clonotypes were defined as unique nucleotide sequences and were aligned to IMGT TRB V, D and J references using MiTCR v1.1. Only V-J combinations with frequency above 0.0001 were analysed, covering more than 99% of repertoires. A TCR clonal expansion and chaos score per V-J combination was defined as the ratio of F50 clonal expansion to chaos observed in the TCRdist matrix. Welch's t-statistics and random forest were used to reduce features to 13 V-J combinations, which were fed into a naive Bayes classifier. The similarity between thyroid and blood repertoires was quantified using the Morisita-Horn index. TCRdb itself trimmed the public reads at Q25 with fastp, ran MiXCR and retained productive beta chains. Rows with a matching CDR3 protein are joined into one entry that keeps the most common DNA and genes. V and J calls and clone size were set by TCRdb, not the authors. Present in this sample are around 1.1 million distinct CDR3 sequences, less than 45% of which were seen just once. 8.5% to 14% of the sample is in the top ten clones.

This specimen comes from a study of Graves' ophthalmopathy and Graves' hyperthyroidism (dated by TCRdb to between 2018 and 2020). Notes on the research overall: Hyperthyroidism was considered stable if no progression to ophthalmopathy occurred within 18 months of follow-up. TCR beta repertoire signatures were used to distinguish Graves' ophthalmopathy from Graves' hyperthyroidism and to predict progression to ophthalmopathy. In total, 135 blood samples were TCR-sequenced: 40 to 45 ophthalmopathy, some 72 hyperthyroidism and roughly 17 hyperthyroidism-to-ophthalmopathy patients. A discovery set of about a hundred patients (43 ophthalmopathy, about 58 stable hyperthyroidism) was enrolled to explore V-J signatures distinguishing ophthalmopathy from hyperthyroidism. The independent validation cohort included some 19 hyperthyroidism patients plus 17 patients who later progressed from hyperthyroidism to ophthalmopathy. In five or six hyperthyroidism patients, T-cell repertoires of thyroid tissue and blood were compared. Following sample collection, hyperthyroidism patients were given methimazole at a starting dose of 30 mg daily, and ophthalmopathy patients were given high-dose intravenous methylprednisolone.

Points the paper makes about the study in general: In cross-validation, the 13-signature model distinguished ophthalmopathy from stable hyperthyroidism with approximately 90% sensitivity and approximately 81% specificity, and in the test set the corresponding values were roughly 80% and 75%. No statistical method was used to set the sample size in advance, and the investigators knew which group each participant was assigned to. In validation, the model predicted ophthalmopathy progression with more than 70% sensitivity and approximately 75% specificity; roughly 12 predicted patients were CT-confirmed with GO in a median of 6.5 months. Most of the expanded thyroid clonotypes with a frequency above 0.001 were also detected in blood, and it was suggested that the thyroid immune response may be reflected by blood repertoires.

Hyperthyroidism patients were newly diagnosed, with disease duration under 2 months, and aged 18 to 65 years. Patients were excluded if they had other autoimmune diseases, uncontrolled infections, pregnancy or lactation. Diagnosis was based on clinical symptoms, serum thyroxine, TRAb, thyroid ultrasound and orbital computed tomography. Trizol reagent was used to extract the total RNA, and its quality was then checked on an Agilent 2100 Bioanalyzer. The material sequenced was peripheral blood or thyroid tissue (not recorded which). This TCR derives from an adult man with Graves' hyperthyroidism. The chain uses TRBV29-1 and TRBJ1-3, with TRBD1 matching 10 junction bases. The CDR3 here reads CSVEAGTGVGNTIYF. The DNA sequence is TGCAGCGTTGAAGCCGGGACAGGGGTGGGAAACACCATATATTTT.